Listed below are T cell receptor beta chains from one sample, sequenced in a study of T cells after yellow fever vaccination. A single record per CDR3 protein comes from TCRdb applying MiXCR to the 5' RACE reads. This table has about 75,000 distinct CDR3 sequences, under 9.5% appearing once. The source material was CD8+ T cells sorted from PBMCs, sampled 10 to 11 days after the first yellow fever vaccination. The receptors derive from a man between 18 and 35 years old who received the YFV17D yellow fever vaccine. The CDR3 runs from the conserved cysteine through the conserved F or W. The D gene is left open where the match is weak. For some rows the clone size is stated as once, few or many, or as a class when expanded; others skip it.

d_gene: TRBD1; j_gene: TRBJ1-1; abundance: many; v_gene: TRBV4-1; CDR3aa: CASSQDFYRGVNTEAFF; CDR3nt: TGCGCCAGCAGCCAAGATTTCTACAGGGGGGTGAACACTGAAGCTTTCTTT
d_gene: TRBD1; j_gene: TRBJ1-2; abundance: few; v_gene: TRBV25-1; CDR3aa: CATSTGGFYGYTF; CDR3nt: TGTGCCACTTCGACAGGGGGCTTCTATGGCTACACCTTC
d_gene: .; j_gene: TRBJ2-1; abundance: many; v_gene: TRBV4-2; CDR3aa: CASSQGVSYNEQFF; CDR3nt: TGTGCCAGCAGCCAGGGGGTGTCCTACAATGAGCAGTTCTTC
d_gene: .; j_gene: TRBJ1-5; abundance: .; v_gene: TRBV5-1; CDR3aa: CASSLAPDQPQHF; CDR3nt: TGCGCCAGCAGCTTAGCACCAGATCAGCCCCAGCATTTT
d_gene: .; j_gene: TRBJ1-5; abundance: few; v_gene: TRBV19; CDR3aa: CASTSRSAGSNQPQHF; CDR3nt: TGTGCCAGTACCTCCCGGTCCGCGGGGAGCAATCAGCCCCAGCATTTT
d_gene: .; j_gene: TRBJ2-7; abundance: many; v_gene: TRBV7-8; CDR3aa: CASSPNLLEQYF; CDR3nt: TGTGCCAGCAGCCCCAACCTATTGGAGCAGTACTTC
d_gene: .; j_gene: TRBJ2-3; abundance: few; v_gene: TRBV4-1; CDR3aa: CASSHIQGTDTQYF; CDR3nt: TGCGCCAGCAGCCACATTCAGGGCACAGATACGCAGTATTTT
d_gene: .; j_gene: TRBJ2-1; abundance: many; v_gene: TRBV29-1; CDR3aa: CSVQGNNEQFF; CDR3nt: TGCAGCGTTCAGGGAAACAATGAGCAGTTCTTC
d_gene: .; j_gene: TRBJ1-5; abundance: many; v_gene: TRBV6-1; CDR3aa: CASSRRGSQPQHF; CDR3nt: TGTGCCAGCAGCCGAAGGGGTTCGCAGCCCCAGCATTTT
d_gene: TRBD2; j_gene: TRBJ2-4; abundance: many; v_gene: TRBV20-1; CDR3aa: CSARDLSGGAGGNIQYF; CDR3nt: TGCAGTGCTAGAGATCTCAGCGGGGGGGCGGGGGGAAACATTCAGTACTTC
d_gene: TRBD1; j_gene: TRBJ2-7; abundance: few; v_gene: TRBV7-8; CDR3aa: CASSFSGTEMTYEQYF; CDR3nt: TGTGCCAGCAGCTTCTCCGGGACAGAAATGACCTACGAGCAGTACTTC
d_gene: TRBD2; j_gene: TRBJ2-1; abundance: many; v_gene: TRBV6-2/TRBV6-3; CDR3aa: CASSSTSGGNEQFF; CDR3nt: TGTGCCAGCAGTTCTACTAGCGGGGGGAACGAGCAGTTCTTC
d_gene: .; j_gene: TRBJ2-5; abundance: .; v_gene: TRBV19; CDR3aa: CASSIWGKETQYF; CDR3nt: TGTGCCAGTAGTATCTGGGGGAAAGAGACCCAGTACTTC
d_gene: TRBD2; j_gene: TRBJ2-1; abundance: .; v_gene: TRBV12-3/TRBV12-4; CDR3aa: CASLTHARGGPNEQFF; CDR3nt: TGTGCCAGCCTCACCCATGCGCGGGGGGGTCCGAATGAGCAGTTCTTC
d_gene: TRBD1; j_gene: TRBJ2-3; abundance: many; v_gene: TRBV15; CDR3aa: CATSSDRGTADTQYF; CDR3nt: TGTGCCACCAGCAGCGACAGGGGGACAGCAGATACGCAGTATTTT
d_gene: .; j_gene: TRBJ1-1; abundance: few; v_gene: TRBV5-1; CDR3aa: CASRGVATEAFF; CDR3nt: TGCGCCAGCAGGGGGGTTGCCACTGAAGCTTTCTTT
d_gene: .; j_gene: TRBJ2-1; abundance: many; v_gene: TRBV4-1; CDR3aa: CASSLTSVEQFF; CDR3nt: TGCGCCAGCAGCCTCACTTCGGTTGAGCAGTTCTTC
d_gene: .; j_gene: TRBJ2-1; abundance: .; v_gene: TRBV27; CDR3aa: CASSLSNNYNEQFF; CDR3nt: TGTGCCAGCAGTTTATCGAACAACTACAATGAGCAGTTCTTC
d_gene: .; j_gene: TRBJ2-7; abundance: .; v_gene: TRBV5-4; CDR3aa: CASSPQTVKEQYF; CDR3nt: TGTGCCAGCAGCCCTCAGACAGTTAAGGAGCAGTACTTC
d_gene: TRBD1; j_gene: TRBJ2-1; abundance: many; v_gene: TRBV7-3; CDR3aa: CASSLQGASYNEQFF; CDR3nt: TGTGCCAGCAGTTTACAGGGGGCGTCCTACAATGAGCAGTTCTTC
d_gene: TRBD1; j_gene: TRBJ2-4; abundance: many; v_gene: TRBV20-1; CDR3aa: CSAWRDRVGNIQYF; CDR3nt: TGCAGTGCTTGGAGGGACAGGGTCGGAAACATTCAGTACTTC
d_gene: .; j_gene: TRBJ2-5; abundance: .; v_gene: TRBV19; CDR3aa: CASSMRSEETQYF; CDR3nt: TGTGCCAGTAGTATGAGGAGCGAGGAGACCCAGTACTTC
d_gene: TRBD1; j_gene: TRBJ2-3; abundance: .; v_gene: TRBV28; CDR3aa: CASSMTGITDTQYF; CDR3nt: TGTGCCAGCAGTATGACAGGGATCACAGATACGCAGTATTTT
d_gene: .; j_gene: TRBJ2-1; abundance: many; v_gene: TRBV11-2; CDR3aa: CASSLGGANREQFF; CDR3nt: TGTGCCAGCAGCTTAGGGGGGGCTAATCGAGAGCAGTTCTTC
d_gene: .; j_gene: TRBJ1-2; abundance: many; v_gene: TRBV10-1; CDR3aa: CASSESSNYGYTF; CDR3nt: TGCGCCAGCAGTGAGTCGAGTAACTATGGCTACACCTTC
d_gene: .; j_gene: TRBJ2-7; abundance: few; v_gene: TRBV4-1; CDR3aa: CASSQTRDTVSYEQYF; CDR3nt: TGCGCCAGCAGCCAGACCCGGGACACCGTCTCTTACGAGCAGTACTTC
d_gene: TRBD1; j_gene: TRBJ1-1; abundance: many; v_gene: TRBV2; CDR3aa: CASRAGTEVTAFF; CDR3nt: TGTGCCAGCAGAGCCGGGACAGAGGTCACCGCTTTCTTT
d_gene: TRBD1; j_gene: TRBJ2-2; abundance: .; v_gene: TRBV4-1; CDR3aa: CASSRQGNTGELFF; CDR3nt: TGCGCCAGCAGCCGACAGGGTAACACCGGGGAGCTGTTTTTT
d_gene: TRBD2; j_gene: TRBJ2-1; abundance: few; v_gene: TRBV6-6; CDR3aa: CAGKSGGLDEQFF; CDR3nt: TGTGCCGGCAAGAGCGGGGGGTTGGATGAGCAGTTCTTC
d_gene: .; j_gene: TRBJ2-3; abundance: many; v_gene: TRBV5-4; CDR3aa: CASSRSERKDTQYF; CDR3nt: TGTGCCAGCAGCCGGTCAGAGCGGAAAGATACGCAGTATTTT
d_gene: TRBD1; j_gene: TRBJ1-5; abundance: many; v_gene: TRBV5-1; CDR3aa: CASSLGGQGNQPQHF; CDR3nt: TGCGCCAGCAGCTTGGGGGGACAGGGCAATCAGCCCCAGCATTTT
d_gene: .; j_gene: TRBJ1-1; abundance: many; v_gene: TRBV2; CDR3aa: CASLGTDTEAFF; CDR3nt: TGTGCCAGCTTAGGTACGGACACTGAAGCTTTCTTT
d_gene: .; j_gene: TRBJ1-1; abundance: many; v_gene: TRBV6-5; CDR3aa: CASSYSILKVTGTEAFF; CDR3nt: TGTGCCAGCAGTTACTCGATTTTGAAGGTCACGGGCACTGAAGCTTTCTTT
d_gene: .; j_gene: TRBJ2-5; abundance: few; v_gene: TRBV6-1; CDR3aa: CASSERYFEAGETQYF; CDR3nt: TGTGCCAGCAGTGAACGGTATTTCGAGGCTGGGGAGACCCAGTACTTC
d_gene: .; j_gene: TRBJ1-1; abundance: few; v_gene: TRBV30; CDR3aa: CAWSLGHLNTEAFF; CDR3nt: TGTGCCTGGAGTCTCGGACACCTGAACACTGAAGCTTTCTTT
d_gene: .; j_gene: TRBJ2-7; abundance: few; v_gene: TRBV6-2/TRBV6-3; CDR3aa: CASSQISYEQYF; CDR3nt: TGTGCCAGCAGCCAAATTTCCTACGAGCAGTACTTC
d_gene: TRBD1; j_gene: TRBJ2-1; abundance: many; v_gene: TRBV12-3/TRBV12-4; CDR3aa: CASSLGQGWNEQFF; CDR3nt: TGTGCCAGCAGTCTGGGACAGGGGTGGAATGAGCAGTTCTTC
d_gene: .; j_gene: TRBJ1-5; abundance: few; v_gene: TRBV10-3; CDR3aa: CAISDPLEGNQPQHF; CDR3nt: TGTGCCATCAGTGATCCTTTAGAGGGCAATCAGCCCCAGCATTTT
d_gene: .; j_gene: TRBJ2-1; abundance: once; v_gene: TRBV4-1; CDR3aa: CASSHGGAGEQFF; CDR3nt: TGCGCCAGCAGCCACGGAGGGGCGGGTGAGCAGTTCTTC
d_gene: TRBD1; j_gene: TRBJ2-2; abundance: few; v_gene: TRBV11-1; CDR3aa: CASSSVDRTFANTGELFF; CDR3nt: TGTGCCAGCAGCTCAGTGGACAGGACGTTCGCGAACACCGGGGAGCTGTTTTTT
d_gene: .; j_gene: TRBJ2-1; abundance: .; v_gene: TRBV27; CDR3aa: CASSLVAGAYNEQFF; CDR3nt: TGTGCCAGCAGTTTAGTGGCAGGGGCCTACAATGAGCAGTTCTTC
d_gene: .; j_gene: TRBJ1-2; abundance: many; v_gene: TRBV4-1; CDR3aa: CASSHPTGSSYGYTF; CDR3nt: TGCGCCAGCAGCCATCCCACAGGGTCTAGCTATGGCTACACCTTC
d_gene: .; j_gene: TRBJ1-3; abundance: .; v_gene: TRBV20-1; CDR3aa: CSARLVGTADTIYF; CDR3nt: TGCAGTGCCCGCCTAGTGGGCACCGCAGACACCATATATTTT
d_gene: .; j_gene: TRBJ2-7; abundance: many; v_gene: TRBV19; CDR3aa: CASMMGHEQYF; CDR3nt: TGTGCCAGTATGATGGGCCACGAGCAGTACTTC
d_gene: .; j_gene: TRBJ2-5; abundance: .; v_gene: TRBV18; CDR3aa: CASSPRGGSQETQYF; CDR3nt: TGTGCCAGCTCACCACGAGGGGGGAGCCAAGAGACCCAGTACTTC
d_gene: TRBD2; j_gene: TRBJ2-7; abundance: .; v_gene: TRBV7-9; CDR3aa: CASSAGVGEQYF; CDR3nt: TGTGCCAGCAGCGCGGGGGTCGGCGAGCAGTACTTC
d_gene: .; j_gene: TRBJ1-2; abundance: many; v_gene: TRBV6-1; CDR3aa: CASSAREVNYGYTF; CDR3nt: TGTGCCAGCAGTGCTAGAGAAGTTAACTATGGCTACACCTTC
d_gene: .; j_gene: TRBJ2-5; abundance: many; v_gene: TRBV20-1; CDR3aa: CSARATPGPQYF; CDR3nt: TGCAGTGCTAGAGCCACCCCGGGCCCCCAGTACTTC
d_gene: .; j_gene: TRBJ2-2; abundance: many; v_gene: TRBV5-1; CDR3aa: CASSSGLGQPYTGELFF; CDR3nt: TGCGCCAGCAGTTCCGGGCTTGGACAGCCTTACACCGGGGAGCTGTTTTTT
d_gene: .; j_gene: TRBJ1-2; abundance: .; v_gene: TRBV6-2/TRBV6-3; CDR3aa: CASSYGGNYGYTF; CDR3nt: TGTGCCAGCAGTTACGGGGGGAACTATGGCTACACCTTC
d_gene: TRBD2; j_gene: TRBJ2-1; abundance: few; v_gene: TRBV27; CDR3aa: CASSLSAGGAPNEQFF; CDR3nt: TGTGCCAGCAGTTTATCGGCCGGGGGGGCCCCTAATGAGCAGTTCTTC
d_gene: .; j_gene: TRBJ2-4; abundance: few; v_gene: TRBV29-1; CDR3aa: CSVAGTLAKNIQYF; CDR3nt: TGCAGCGTGGCCGGGACTCTAGCCAAAAACATTCAGTACTTC
d_gene: .; j_gene: TRBJ2-6; abundance: .; v_gene: TRBV7-2; CDR3aa: CASKSGGYSGANVLTF; CDR3nt: TGTGCCAGCAAGAGCGGCGGATACTCTGGGGCCAACGTCCTGACTTTC
d_gene: .; j_gene: TRBJ2-1; abundance: few; v_gene: TRBV6-2/TRBV6-3; CDR3aa: CASNYPGSNEQFF; CDR3nt: TGTGCCAGCAATTATCCGGGTTCCAATGAGCAGTTCTTC
d_gene: TRBD1; j_gene: TRBJ2-3; abundance: many; v_gene: TRBV29-1; CDR3aa: CSVETWDRGLLAQDTQYF; CDR3nt: TGCAGCGTTGAGACTTGGGACAGGGGACTCCTAGCACAAGATACGCAGTATTTT
d_gene: .; j_gene: TRBJ2-1; abundance: many; v_gene: TRBV4-1; CDR3aa: CASSRRGYEQFF; CDR3nt: TGCGCCAGCAGCCGGAGGGGGTATGAGCAGTTCTTC
d_gene: .; j_gene: TRBJ2-3; abundance: many; v_gene: TRBV7-9; CDR3aa: CASNPLRSGSTDTQYF; CDR3nt: TGTGCCAGCAACCCCCTTAGGAGCGGGAGCACAGATACGCAGTATTTT